A selection of T cell receptor beta chains follows, all from one sample in a study of regulatory T cells in long-lasting Graves disease. MiXCR was run by TCRdb on the multiplex PCR reads, yielding one entry per CDR3 protein. Of 620,000 or so distinct CDR3 sequences listed, approximately 15% are singletons. This sample was also put to use in a study of T cells in Graves' hyperthyroidism and ophthalmopathy.

Specimen: peripheral blood mononuclear cells (PBMCs), collected at new diagnosis, from a patient treated with antithyroid drugs. These receptors were collected from a young woman with Graves disease. Each CDR3 is given with its conserved first and last residue. For some rows the clone size is stated as once, few or many, or as a class when expanded; others skip it.

abundance	len	v_gene	j_gene	CDR3aa
-	15	TRBV15	TRBJ1-4	CTTSPRTGMSEKLFF
many	13	TRBV2	TRBJ2-5	CASSEGAVETQYF
-	19	TRBV27	TRBJ2-1	CASSLYRPSSVSSYNEQFF
-	13	TRBV7-3	TRBJ2-3	CASSLMMTDTQYF
-	14	TRBV3-1	TRBJ1-1	CASSQGGGHEEAFF
many	15	TRBV20-1	TRBJ1-2	CSASEGLGVNYGYTF
few	17	TRBV5-1	TRBJ2-2	CASSSTSGTTNTGELFF
once	15	TRBV27	TRBJ2-3	CATGRERFGTDTQYF
-	11	TRBV7-9	TRBJ2-7	CASSLTWEQYF
-	15	TRBV25-1	TRBJ2-7	CASSGQGVSRYEQYF
few	16	TRBV6-5	TRBJ1-4	CASSYGGDLLKEKLFF
few	15	TRBV9	TRBJ2-3	CASSSQREVLDTQYF
many	14	TRBV12-3/TRBV12-4	TRBJ1-1	CASALKSGGTEAFF
few	16	TRBV11-2	TRBJ2-3	CASSLRHASSTDTQYF
few	16	TRBV5-1	TRBJ2-1	CASSLASGGSSDEQFF
many	17	TRBV7-8	TRBJ2-3	CASQLAVGNAGTDTQYF
-	13	TRBV20-1	TRBJ2-7	CRAEEGSTYEQYF
many	11	TRBV28	TRBJ2-3	CASSLKATQYF
many	17	TRBV20-1	TRBJ1-6	CSAPRPGQSSYNSPLHF
-	15	TRBV6-2/TRBV6-3	TRBJ2-1	CASSRRTSANNEQFF
many	17	TRBV7-9	TRBJ2-1	CASSRGTGIRHGNEQFF
many	12	TRBV28	TRBJ2-1	CASSLTVSGQFF
few	13	TRBV9	TRBJ2-7	CASSVEASYEQYF
many	14	TRBV7-8	TRBJ1-5	CASSLVGVGQPQHF
many	13	TRBV12-3/TRBV12-4	TRBJ1-1	CASSGPGNTEAFF
-	12	TRBV2	TRBJ2-7	CASVGSPYEQYF
many	14	TRBV29-1	TRBJ2-3	CSVDKRGRTDTQYF
-	16	TRBV30	TRBJ2-4	CAWSPRGQVAKNIQYF
many	14	TRBV7-2	TRBJ1-1	CASSRGLSIAEAFF
many	14	TRBV10-3	TRBJ2-1	CAISGLAVDNEQFF
-	15	TRBV30	TRBJ2-7	CAWTRVTRKSYEQYF
-	14	TRBV27	TRBJ1-1	CASSLGSMNTEAFF
few	16	TRBV4-2	TRBJ1-2	CASSQDWLGTPYGYTF
many	14	TRBV3-1	TRBJ1-1	CASSLSQGSSEAFF
-	13	TRBV5-1	TRBJ1-4	CASSLWWNEKLFF
many	12	TRBV20-1	TRBJ2-1	CSAPGQSNEQFF
few	19	TRBV7-3	TRBJ2-7	CASSFEFSAVAASSYEQYF
many	16	TRBV14	TRBJ1-1	CASSQDLGRIDTEAFF
many	15	TRBV6-1	TRBJ1-5	CASSDRVSGNQPQHF
few	12	TRBV29-1	TRBJ2-3	CSVEWATDTQYF
few	14	TRBV12-3/TRBV12-4	TRBJ2-1	CASRRAEKGSEQFF
many	12	TRBV28	TRBJ1-2	CATTDRYYGYTF
-	14	TRBV19	TRBJ2-1	CASSIGQGTSEQFF
many	13	TRBV27	TRBJ1-1	CASSSSGGTEAFF
-	16	TRBV19	TRBJ2-5	CASSFPSGTGQETQYF